Listed below are T cell receptor beta chains from one sample, sequenced in a study of human T cells and chemical hapten exposure. Via MiXCR, TCRdb re-called the RACE reads, giving one row per CDR3 protein. The sample lists around 110,000 distinct CDR3 sequences; around 11% were seen once. The starting material was whole blood, obtained in connection with sensitization to the hapten diphenylcyclopropenone (DPC). These TCRs come from a woman aged 50 to 60 with alopecia areata. Some clones in this sample may be carry-over from other donors' samples. The CDR3 runs from the conserved cysteine through the conserved F or W. A D gene is named only where the DNA matches it firmly. Part of the rows lack a size; the others show once, few, many or a class for expanded clones.

V	D	size	J	DNA	CDR3
TRBV7-9	.	few	TRBJ2-6	TGTGCCAGCAGCCTAAGGGGGACTGGGGCCAACGTCCTGACTTTC	CASSLRGTGANVLTF
TRBV5-6	.	few	TRBJ2-7	TGTGCCAGCAGCCCCGGGACCGGCAACTACGAGCAGTACTTC	CASSPGTGNYEQYF
TRBV29-1	TRBD1	many	TRBJ2-7	TGCAGCGTTATGGGCAGGGGGCTCTACGAGCAGTACTTC	CSVMGRGLYEQYF
TRBV7-9	TRBD1	.	TRBJ2-5	TGTGCCAGCAGCTCCGAGACAGGGAGAGAGACCCAGTACTTC	CASSSETGRETQYF
TRBV7-6	.	.	TRBJ2-6	TGTGCCAGCAGCACGTTAAACTCTGGGGCCAACGTCCTGACTTTC	CASSTLNSGANVLTF
TRBV29-1	TRBD1	few	TRBJ1-2	TGCAGCGCTGTGACAGGGGGAGGGGCCTATGGCTACACCTTC	CSAVTGGGAYGYTF
TRBV5-1	TRBD1	.	TRBJ1-4	TGCGCCAGCAGCTTGGCGGGACAGGGGCTTGAAAAACTGTTTTTT	CASSLAGQGLEKLFF
TRBV28	.	few	TRBJ2-7	TGTGCCAGCAGTTTAGTTGGCGGGGAGCAGTACTTC	CASSLVGGEQYF
TRBV5-1	.	many	TRBJ2-3	TGTGCCAGCAGTTTGGGGGGACCCACAGATACGCAGTATTTT	CASSLGGPTDTQYF
TRBV27	TRBD1	once	TRBJ1-4	TGTGCCAGCAGTCCCCGTGTAGGGACAGGGCGTTCAACTAATGAAAAACTGTTTTTT	CASSPRVGTGRSTNEKLFF
TRBV9	.	many	TRBJ2-3	TGTGCCAGCAGCCCGGTCAGCGGACTCCCCGCTGATACGCAGTATTTT	CASSPVSGLPADTQYF
TRBV6-2/TRBV6-3	.	.	TRBJ2-7	TGTGCCAGCAGCCAGGGCCAGCGGAGAGGGGAGCAGTACTTC	CASSQGQRRGEQYF
TRBV12-3/TRBV12-4	.	few	TRBJ1-1	TGTGCCAGCAGTCCCGGGGGGAGGACTGAAGCTTTCTTT	CASSPGGRTEAFF
TRBV15	.	many	TRBJ2-7	TGTGCCACCAGCAGAGAGGTGGGTCGGCGGTACTTC	CATSREVGRRYF
TRBV11-2	.	few	TRBJ1-1	TGTGCCAGCAGCCCCCCGGGCAGGGTCGAAGCTTTCTTT	CASSPPGRVEAFF
TRBV10-3	TRBD2	many	TRBJ2-3	TGTGCCATCAGTGAACGGGCGGGAGGGACAAATACAGATACGCAGTATTTT	CAISERAGGTNTDTQYF
TRBV7-9	.	few	TRBJ1-6	TGTGCCTCCGAACCTTTGAGCTCCTATAATTCACCCCTCCACTTT	CASEPLSSYNSPLHF
TRBV6-6	.	few	TRBJ1-4	TGTGCCGGCCGAGAAGGGACTAATGAAAAACTGTTTTTT	CAGREGTNEKLFF
TRBV5-1	.	few	TRBJ2-3	TGCGCCAGCAGCCGTGGGCAGGGGACAGATACGCAGTATTTT	CASSRGQGTDTQYF
TRBV29-1	.	many	TRBJ2-7	TGCAGCGTTGAAGAGCTCGGGAACGCCGACGAGCAGTACTTC	CSVEELGNADEQYF
TRBV24-1	.	many	TRBJ2-2	TGTGCCACCAGTGGTGCCGGGGAGCTGTTTTTT	CATSGAGELFF
TRBV3-1	.	few	TRBJ2-7	TGTGCCAGCAGCCAAGCACTAGTCTCGTACGAGCAGTACTTC	CASSQALVSYEQYF
TRBV14	.	few	TRBJ1-1	TGTGCCAGCAGCCTAGATACTATGAACACTGAAGCTTTCTTT	CASSLDTMNTEAFF
TRBV29-1	.	many	TRBJ1-1	TGCAGCGCCTTCGCAGGAAACACTGAAGCTTTCTTT	CSAFAGNTEAFF
TRBV25-1	.	.	TRBJ2-4	TGTGCCAGCAGTGAATGCAAGGGCAAAAACATTCAGTACTTC	CASSECKGKNIQYF
TRBV29-1	.	few	TRBJ1-3	TGCAGCGTTCTTAGGCGGGCCTCTGGAAACACCATATATTTT	CSVLRRASGNTIYF
TRBV11-2	.	.	TRBJ1-2	TGTGCCAGCAGCCAAGGGGGTGCAGTCTATGGCTACACCTTC	CASSQGGAVYGYTF
TRBV6-1	.	few	TRBJ2-6	TGTGCCAGCAGTAAACAGTACTCTGGGGCCAACGTCCTGACTTTC	CASSKQYSGANVLTF
TRBV7-3	.	few	TRBJ2-7	TGTGCCAGCAGCTTAACGTCTGGACGGCCCTACGAGCAGTACTTC	CASSLTSGRPYEQYF
TRBV24-1	TRBD1	few	TRBJ2-3	TGTGCCACCAGTGATGACGACAGGGCAAGCACAGATACGCAGTATTTT	CATSDDDRASTDTQYF
TRBV12-3/TRBV12-4	.	.	TRBJ2-7	TGTGCCAGCAGTTTTGAGGCAGCGAGCTCCGACGAGCAGTACTTC	CASSFEAASSDEQYF
TRBV6-5	TRBD1	many	TRBJ2-6	TGTGCCAGCAGTTTTACTCAGGGGGCCGGGGCCAACGTCCTGACTTTC	CASSFTQGAGANVLTF
TRBV4-1	.	few	TRBJ1-1	TGCGCCAGCACTGACAGGTACACTGAAGCTTTCTTT	CASTDRYTEAFF